This TCR beta chain emerged from a study of T cell repertoires in cytomegalovirus infection. Whole-study context: Both CMV infection and a matching HLA type were indicated by public TCR beta signatures. Study observations and caveats: Dominant in the ex vivo response were TCR beta clonotypes restricted by HLA-C and specific for CMV.

The germline CDR1 and CDR2 sequences are SGHTA and FQGNSA. The CDR3 has 12 residues. Trimming left V 3 bases short and J 6 bases short, with 7 bases between. This clonotype occurred many times. The antigen is not known. One entry per CDR3 protein results from TCRdb running MiXCR on the reads. This sample carries a few hundred thousand distinct CDR3 sequences, over 7.5% of them seen once, and the ten largest clones take 3.5% to 4.5%. Sequencing input: PBMCs. The chain employs TRBV7-2 and TRBJ2-3, with D uncertain. The sequence was obtained from a human donor in good health (CMV status not recorded). Some clones in this sample may be carry-over from other donors' samples. CDR3: CASSFLLDTQYF. Here the CDR3 DNA reads TGTGCCAGCAGCTTTCTATTGGATACGCAGTATTTT.